Each of the 25 T cell receptor beta chains below was sequenced from the same sample in a study of T cell repertoires in cytomegalovirus infection. The antigens for these receptors are not known. TCRdb itself ran the reads through MiXCR, one entry per CDR3 protein. In the table there are approximately 770,000 distinct CDR3 sequences, almost 30% of which are singletons. Sequencing was performed on cultured CD8+ T cells from PBMCs, taken from culture after CMV antigen stimulation. The source is a human donor in good health (CMV status not recorded). Some clones in this sample may be carry-over from other donors' samples.

This chain uses TRBV10-3 with TRBJ2-7; 7 positions match TRBD1. CDR1 is ENHRY, CDR2 SYGVKD, per germline. The junction had 3 bases not matched to a gene; V was cut back by 0 bases and J by 1 base. The CDR3 is made up of 15 amino acids. The CDR3 nucleotides are TGTGCCATCAGTGAGTCGACAGGGTTTTCCTACGAGCAGTACTTC. Protein: CAISESTGFSYEQYF.

This chain joins TRBV2 and TRBJ1-6; D is possibly TRBD1 (6 bases). The V gene lost 4 bases and the J gene lost 9 bases, with 13 bases spanning the gap. Germline assignment: CDR1 SNHLY and CDR2 FYNNEI. CDR3 length equals 14 residues. For the CDR3, the DNA is TGTGCCAGCAGTGCGGGGACAACTTTTTCACCCCTCCACTTT. This encodes CASSAGTTFSPLHF.

V usage is TRBV27 and J usage is TRBJ2-7; TRBD1 is a possible D gene (5 bases). Per germline, CDR1 MNHEY and CDR2 SMNVEV (reference sequence). The V and J ends lost 5 bases and 2 bases respectively, with 13 bases between them. This CDR3 region has 14 residues. CDR3 loop: CASSPSTDTYEQYF. CDR3 nucleotides: TGTGCCAGCAGTCCTTCGACAGATACCTACGAGCAGTACTTC.

In this sample, this clonotype turned up a few times. V gene TRBV29-1 combines with J gene TRBJ1-2; 12 positions agree with TRBD1. The CDR3 has 13 amino acids. CDR1 SQVTM and CDR2 ANQGSEA come from the germline V gene. V shed 6 bases and J 8 bases; nucleotides not matched to a gene: 7. Here the CDR3 reads CSVPGQGAHGYTF. CDR3 DNA: TGCAGCGTCCCGGGACAGGGGGCACACGGCTACACCTTC. Drawing the rest from reference TRBV29-1 and TRBJ1-2, the complete variable domain is SAVISQKPSRDICQRGTSLTIQCQVDSQVTMMFWYRQQPGQSLTLIATANQGSEATYESGFVIDKFPISRPNLTFSTLTVSNMSPEDSSIYLCSVPGQGAHGYTFGSGTRLTVV.

This clonotype was counted ten times or more. The J gene is TRBJ2-1, the V gene TRBV7-8; 7 bases fit TRBD1. Germline V gene data show CDR1 as SGHVS and CDR2 as FQNEAQ. The junction had 10 bases not matched to a gene; V was cut back by 5 bases and J by 6 bases. CDR3 length equals 15 residues. CDR3 in DNA: TGTGCCAGCAGCCGTCTCGAGACAGGGAGCAATGAGCAGTTCTTC. Its translation is CASSRLETGSNEQFF.

This rearrangement joins TRBV12-3 or TRBV12-4 to TRBJ2-7, with 9 bases identical to TRBD2. J was trimmed by 4 bases and V by 1 base; bases with no gene match: 8. The length of the CDR3 is 16 residues. The chain's CDR3 is CASSLDTSGGRYEQYF. In DNA form, the CDR3 reads TGTGCCAGCAGTTTAGATACGAGCGGGGGGCGTTACGAGCAGTACTTC.

This clonotype was detected a few times. The chain joins TRBV12-3 or TRBV12-4 to TRBJ2-5, with 7 bases matching TRBD1. V lost 4 bases to trimming and J lost 1 base; unmatched junction nucleotides: 3. The CDR3 is 14 amino acids. The CDR3 coding sequence is TGTGCCAGCAGTTCCGACAGGGTCCAAGAGACCCAGTACTTC. It encodes CASSSDRVQETQYF.

The gene calls are TRBV25-1 and TRBJ2-2; a weak D match, TRBD2 (6 bases). The V end was cut by 6 bases, the J end by 2 bases, with 13 bases between. The germline CDR1 and CDR2 sequences are MGHDK and SYGVNS. The CDR3 is 15 amino acids. DNA for the CDR3: TGTGCCAGCAGGAAATCCGGGACTAACACCGGGGAGCTGTTTTTT. It encodes CASRKSGTNTGELFF.

The CDR3 DNA reads TGCAGTGCTACTCGACAGGGTACGGCGGATACGCAGTATTTT. Amino acids: CSATRQGTADTQYF. V gene TRBV20-1 combines with J gene TRBJ2-3; 7 positions agree with TRBD1. The CDR3 has 14 amino acids. V lost 4 bases and J lost 6; bases outside the gene matches: 10. CDR1 and CDR2 (germline): DFQATT, SNEGSKA (reference sequence).

The V and J genes are TRBV4-2 and TRBJ2-3, with D tentatively TRBD2 (6 bases). CDR1 is LGHNA and CDR2 is YNFKEQ in the germline V gene. The CDR3 runs 17 residues. V dropped 0 bases and J dropped 2 bases, with 15 bases sitting between them. The CDR3 DNA reads as TGTGCCAGCAGCCAAGAGTTGGCTGCGGGGTACACAGATACGCAGTATTTT. Amino acid sequence: CASSQELAAGYTDTQYF.

This clonotype was recorded a few times. CDR3: CASSSSTSGEQFF. CDR3 bases: TGTGCCAGCAGCTCGTCGACTAGCGGCGAGCAGTTCTTC. The chain carries TRBV11-2 and TRBJ2-1; TRBD2 matches 9 bases. Germline V gene sequence: CDR1 SGHAT, CDR2 FQNNGV. The CDR3 is made up of 13 amino acids. Trimming at V came to 4 bases and at J to 10 bases, leaving 5 bases not matched to a gene.

This rearrangement joins TRBV15 to TRBJ1-5; D gene unclear. Trimming took 0 bases from V and 3 from J, leaving 9 bases between them. The CDR3 contains 15 residues. Germline CDR1 LNHNV, CDR2 YYDKDF (reference sequence). The CDR3 bases are TGTGCCACCAGCAGAGATAGGGCGGTCAATCAGCCCCAGCATTTT. It translates to CATSRDRAVNQPQHF.

This chain uses TRBV4-1 with TRBJ1-1; D is perhaps TRBD1 (6 bases). Looked up from germline, CDR1 is MGHRA and CDR2 is YSYEKL. CDR3 size: 15 residues. Trimming shortened V by 1 base and J by 3 bases, and 12 bases separated the two germline ends. CDR3 in DNA: TGCGCCAGCAGCCAAGCCAGGGGTAGCGACACTGAAGCTTTCTTT. Protein: CASSQARGSDTEAFF.

The chain is built from TRBV6-1 and TRBJ2-5, with 9 nucleotides matching TRBD1. The CDR3 contains 15 residues. V lost 10 bases, J lost 5 bases, and 14 bases stayed unmatched. Germline-derived CDR1 and CDR2 are MNHNS and SASEGT. CDR3 in DNA: TGTGCCACCCCCAACCTACAGGGGGCGAGGGAGACCCAGTACTTC. Residues: CATPNLQGARETQYF.

This clonotype turned up a few times. In DNA form, the CDR3 reads TGTGCCAGCAGCTTAGAAGGGTCAGGTGCCTACGAGCAGTACTTC. Its translation: CASSLEGSGAYEQYF. The chain is built from TRBV7-8 and TRBJ2-7; D unclear. Trimming pared 1 base from V and 2 bases from J, leaving 12 bases between. Germline CDR1 SGHVS, CDR2 FQNEAQ. This CDR3 comprises 15 residues.

This clonotype has at least ten counts. This chain links TRBV7-8 with TRBJ2-2; D not resolved. This CDR3 comprises 16 residues. Germline lookup yields CDR1 SGHVS and CDR2 FQNEAQ. Between the trimmed V and J ends, which lost 1 base and 4 bases, there was a span of 13 bases. CDR3 sequence: CASSLVDGEVTGELFF. Here the CDR3 DNA reads TGTGCCAGCAGCTTAGTGGACGGCGAGGTCACCGGGGAGCTGTTTTTT.

This clonotype was recorded a few times. The J gene is TRBJ1-2, the V gene TRBV7-9; 8 positions agree with TRBD1. The CDR3 runs 16 residues. The V segment lost 5 bases and the J segment 4 bases; nucleotides outside the gene matches: 12. CDR1 is SEHNR and CDR2 is FQNEAQ in the germline V gene (reference sequence). The CDR3: CASSDSGTGLVYGYTF. Written as DNA, the CDR3 is TGTGCCAGCAGCGATTCCGGGACAGGACTTGTCTATGGCTACACCTTC. The full variable domain, its missing parts supplied by reference TRBV7-9 and TRBJ1-2, is DTGVSQNPRHKITKRGQNVTFRCDPISEHNRLYWYRQTLGQGPEFLTYFQNEAQLEKSRLLSDRFSAERPKGSFSTLEIQRTEQGDSAMYLCASSDSGTGLVYGYTFGSGTRLTVV.

The chain uses TRBV24-1 and TRBJ1-4; D is undetermined. The germline CDR1 and CDR2 sequences are KGHDR and SFDVKD. The CDR3 extends over 12 amino acids. V was pared by 9 bases and J by 4 bases, with 8 bases between. The CDR3 nucleotides are TGTGCCACCTCGGCGGGTAATGAAAAACTGTTTTTT. Encoded protein: CATSAGNEKLFF.

This clonotype was detected a few times. The rearrangement links TRBV20-1 to TRBJ2-3; 7 positions agree with TRBD2. V lost 4 bases and J lost 5; bases outside the gene matches: 9. This CDR3 is 14 amino acids long. The V gene's germline CDR1 is DFQATT and CDR2 SNEGSKA (reference sequence). The CDR3 DNA reads as TGCAGTGCTAACCAGCGGGGCCGAGGAGATACGCAGTATTTT. Translated, it gives CSANQRGRGDTQYF.

Worth noting for this clonotype: A clone one base away is much larger, so this may be a read error. V gene TRBV7-6 combines with J gene TRBJ1-5; D is possibly TRBD1 (5 bases). V lost 3 bases, J lost 1 base, and 16 bases lay in between. Germline V gene lookup returns CDR1 SGHVS and CDR2 FNYEAQ. CDR3 length equals 17 residues. The chain's CDR3 is CASSFLGERASNQPQHF. DNA for the CDR3: TGTGCCAGCAGCTTTTTAGGGGAGCGGGCCAGCAATCAGCCCCAGCATTTT.

This chain uses TRBV5-6 with TRBJ2-7, with D tentatively TRBD1 or TRBD2 (6 bases each). V was shortened by 4 bases and J by 6 bases, with 14 bases between the two germline ends. This CDR3 comprises 13 residues. Germline CDR1 and CDR2: SGHDT and YYEEEE. The CDR3 DNA reads TGTGCCAGCAGCCTGGGGGCGGGAAGCGAGCAGTACGTC. It translates to CASSLGAGSEQYV.

This clonotype was observed at least ten times. The chain has TRBV27 and TRBJ2-3, with TRBD2 matching over 8 bases. The V segment lost 5 bases and the J segment 1 base; nucleotides outside the gene matches: 5. CDR1 and CDR2 (germline): MNHEY, SMNVEV (reference sequence). This CDR3 contains 15 residues. The CDR3 DNA sequence: TGTGCCAGCAGTATCGGGACTAGGCGCACAGATACGCAGTATTTT. This translates into CASSIGTRRTDTQYF.

This clonotype was detected a few times. The rearrangement links TRBV12-5 to TRBJ2-7; the D is unclear. The CDR3 is 12 residues long. Germline CDR1 and CDR2: LGHNT and FRNRAP. V was pared by 2 bases and J by 4 bases, with 6 bases between. This CDR3 is CASGLRPYEQYF. The DNA of the CDR3 is TGTGCTAGTGGTTTGCGGCCTTACGAGCAGTACTTC.

The chain employs TRBV28 and TRBJ1-5, with D tentatively TRBD1 (6 bases). CDR1 and CDR2 (germline): MDHEN, SYDVKM. Trimming left V 6 bases short and J 4 bases short, with 16 bases between. This CDR3 contains 15 residues. CDR3 nucleotides: TGTGCCAGCAGCCCCGGTGGGACAAGAAATCAGCCCCAGCATTTT. The encoded protein is CASSPGGTRNQPQHF.

J is TRBJ1-1 and V is TRBV20-1, with unresolved D. The CDR3 is 13 residues long. Germline V gene data show CDR1 as DFQATT and CDR2 as SNEGSKA (reference sequence). Deletions cut 0 bases from V and 0 bases from J, with 5 bases between. The CDR3 reads CSAREDLNTEAFF. The DNA for the CDR3 is TGCAGTGCTAGAGAAGACCTGAACACTGAAGCTTTCTTT.